A selection of T cell receptor beta chains follows, all from one sample in a study of control samples from healthy donors and cancer patients. The table came from immunoSEQ multiplex PCR; TCRdb's copy has only in-frame clones and leaves some out. The sample holds roughly 220,000 clones, roughly 94% seen once. Material: blood. Receptors originate from a man over 45 in good health. Both conserved end residues are part of each CDR3. D genes are given only for firm matches. Not every row has a clone size; where given, it reads once, few, many or a size class.

size: .
J: TRBJ2-3
D: .
V: TRBV9
DNA: TGTGCCAGCAGCGATCGCTTTTCGGGGGATACGCAGTATTTT
CDR3: CASSDRFSGDTQYF

size: .
J: TRBJ2-7
D: TRBD1
V: TRBV18
DNA: TGTGCCAGCTCACCGCGAAAAATCGGACAGGGATCCTACGAGCAGTACTTC
CDR3: CASSPRKIGQGSYEQYF

size: few
J: TRBJ1-1
D: .
V: TRBV5-1
DNA: TGCGCCAGCAGGCGCAGGACCAACACTGAAGCTTTCTTT
CDR3: CASRRRTNTEAFF

size: .
J: TRBJ1-6
D: .
V: TRBV5-1
DNA: TGCGCCACCAGTTTGGGAGATAATTCACCCCTCCACTTT
CDR3: CATSLGDNSPLHF

size: .
J: TRBJ1-1
D: TRBD1
V: TRBV10-3
DNA: TGTGCCATCAGCCTTGGACAGGCCAGTATGAACACTGAAGCTTTCTTT
CDR3: CAISLGQASMNTEAFF

size: .
J: TRBJ2-5
D: TRBD1
V: TRBV18
DNA: TGTGCCAGCTCACCCGCGGGGACAGGATTGGAGACCCAGTACTTC
CDR3: CASSPAGTGLETQYF

size: .
J: TRBJ1-2
D: TRBD1
V: TRBV28
DNA: TGTGCCAGCACCTCACCGGGACAGATTAACTATGGCTACACCTTC
CDR3: CASTSPGQINYGYTF

size: .
J: TRBJ2-2
D: TRBD1
V: TRBV5-4
DNA: TGTGCCAGCAGCCTTGTAGGACAGGGGACCGGGGAGCTGTTTTTT
CDR3: CASSLVGQGTGELFF

size: .
J: TRBJ2-2
D: .
V: TRBV5-1
DNA: TGCGCCAGCAGCCACCCTGGCCAGGGTAACACCGGGGAGCTGTTTTTT
CDR3: CASSHPGQGNTGELFF

size: .
J: TRBJ2-3
D: .
V: TRBV5-1
DNA: TGCGCCAGCAGGCCCACTAGCTCAAGCACAGATACGCAGTATTTT
CDR3: CASRPTSSSTDTQYF

size: .
J: TRBJ2-3
D: .
V: TRBV9
DNA: TGTGCCAGCAGCTCTCGGAGTGTAGATACGCAGTATTTT
CDR3: CASSSRSVDTQYF

size: .
J: TRBJ2-2
D: .
V: TRBV3-1/TRBV3-2
DNA: TGTGCCAGCAGCCAAGGGTGGGGGCAAGGCGGGGAGCTGTTTTTT
CDR3: CASSQGWGQGGELFF

size: .
J: TRBJ1-6
D: .
V: TRBV4-2
DNA: TGTGCCAGCAGCCCCGCCCCCAGGGGCTCCTATAATTCACCCCTCCACTTT
CDR3: CASSPAPRGSYNSPLHF

size: .
J: TRBJ1-6
D: .
V: TRBV3-1/TRBV3-2
DNA: TGTGCCAGCAGCCAAGATTGGACCAGTGGATCCTATAATTCACCCCTCCACTTT
CDR3: CASSQDWTSGSYNSPLHF

size: .
J: TRBJ1-6
D: .
V: TRBV5-1
DNA: TGCGCCAGCAGCTTTGACACCAATTCACCCCTCCACTTT
CDR3: CASSFDTNSPLHF

size: .
J: TRBJ1-2
D: .
V: TRBV28
DNA: TGTGCCAGCAGGGGGGATACGGGGGAGAACTATGGCTACACCTTC
CDR3: CASRGDTGENYGYTF

size: .
J: TRBJ1-1
D: .
V: TRBV11-1
DNA: TGTGCCAGCAGCTTAACGGGGGGCACTGAAGCTTTCTTT
CDR3: CASSLTGGTEAFF

size: once
J: TRBJ2-3
D: .
V: TRBV10-2
DNA: TGCGCCAGCAGTGAAGGGTCTTTCACAGATACGCAGTATTTT
CDR3: CASSEGSFTDTQYF

size: .
J: TRBJ2-5
D: .
V: TRBV4-1
DNA: TGCGCCAGCAGCACCCCGGGACTCCAAGAGACCCAGTACTTC
CDR3: CASSTPGLQETQYF

size: .
J: TRBJ2-7
D: .
V: TRBV5-1
DNA: TGCGCCAGCAGCTTCAATTCGGGCTACGAGCAGTACTTC
CDR3: CASSFNSGYEQYF

size: .
J: TRBJ2-5
D: .
V: TRBV28
DNA: TGTGCCAGCAGCCCGCCCTTGTACCAAGAGACCCAGTACTTC
CDR3: CASSPPLYQETQYF

size: .
J: TRBJ1-4
D: .
V: TRBV5-1
DNA: TGCGCCAGCAGGACCCTCGACCGGGTTAATGAAAAACTGTTTTTT
CDR3: CASRTLDRVNEKLFF

size: .
J: TRBJ1-2
D: TRBD1
V: TRBV6-5
DNA: TGTGCCAGCAGTTACGGACAGGGGGCGCAGGGTGGCTACACCTTC
CDR3: CASSYGQGAQGGYTF

size: .
J: TRBJ1-5
D: .
V: TRBV20-1
DNA: TGCAGTGCTAGTTCCAGCAATCAGCCCCAGCATTTT
CDR3: CSASSSNQPQHF

size: .
J: TRBJ1-2
D: .
V: TRBV30
DNA: TGTGCCTGGAGTACCGGGGGGAGAGGGAACTATGGCTACACCTTC
CDR3: CAWSTGGRGNYGYTF

size: .
J: TRBJ1-6
D: .
V: TRBV5-1
DNA: TGCGCCAGCAGCACCTCTCCAGGGGAGGATTCACCCCTCCACTTT
CDR3: CASSTSPGEDSPLHF

size: .
J: TRBJ1-2
D: .
V: TRBV12-2
DNA: TGTGCAAGTCGCGCCGACAGGGACTATGGCTACACCTTC
CDR3: CASRADRDYGYTF

size: .
J: TRBJ2-6
D: .
V: TRBV2
DNA: TGTGCCAGCAGTGAAGGATGGGGGCGTGGCTCTGGGGCCAACGTCCTGACTTTC
CDR3: CASSEGWGRGSGANVLTF

size: .
J: TRBJ1-5
D: .
V: TRBV6-2/TRBV6-3
DNA: TGTGCCAGCAGTTATGCGGGGGGGGGAGGTCCCCAGCATTTT
CDR3: CASSYAGGGGPQHF

size: once
J: TRBJ2-2
D: .
V: TRBV30
DNA: TGTGCCTGGAGTGTACCACCAGGGTGGGGGAACACCGGGGAGCTGTTTTTT
CDR3: CAWSVPPGWGNTGELFF

size: .
J: TRBJ2-7
D: .
V: TRBV19
DNA: TGTGCCAGTAGTCCAACGACAGTCTACGAGCAGTACTTC
CDR3: CASSPTTVYEQYF

size: .
J: TRBJ2-1
D: .
V: TRBV5-6
DNA: TGTGCCAGCAGCTTGATGAGGGAAAGGGGGAATGAGCAGTTCTTC
CDR3: CASSLMRERGNEQFF

size: .
J: TRBJ2-7
D: TRBD1
V: TRBV19
DNA: TGTGCCAGTAGTATTGGGACAGCCCGCTCCTACGAGCAGTACTTC
CDR3: CASSIGTARSYEQYF

size: .
J: TRBJ2-1
D: TRBD2
V: TRBV4-3
DNA: TGCGCCAGCAGCCAAGAGCTGTTGGCTAGCGGGGGTCTTTACAATGAGCAGTTCTTC
CDR3: CASSQELLASGGLYNEQFF

size: .
J: TRBJ1-5
D: .
V: TRBV5-5
DNA: TGTGCCAGCAGCTTGGAGTCTGGGGATCAGCCCCAGCATTTT
CDR3: CASSLESGDQPQHF

size: .
J: TRBJ2-1
D: .
V: TRBV6-5
DNA: TGTGCCAGCAGTTATTTATCCGGTGAGCAGTTCTTC
CDR3: CASSYLSGEQFF

size: .
J: TRBJ1-5
D: .
V: TRBV6-1
DNA: TGTGCCAGCAGTGAAGTAAGGCACAGTTATAGCAATCAGCCCCAGCATTTT
CDR3: CASSEVRHSYSNQPQHF